This T cell receptor (beta chain) was sequenced in a study of cytomegalovirus exposure and HLA in healthy donors. Study in general: The roughly 130 validation repertoires used the same platform as the roughly 670 first-cohort repertoires (as reported by a later analysis).

Notes on the study in general: As confirmed in vitro, three CMV-associated chains were specific for CMV antigens. Reported performance of the classifier showed diagnosis of cytomegalovirus status with high specificity and sensitivity.

J lost 6 bases, V lost 6 bases, and 8 bases had no gene match. The CDR3 spans 15 residues. The germline V gene has CDR1 MNHEY and CDR2 SMNVEV (reference sequence). The assay was immunoSEQ multiplex PCR, and TCRdb's table has in-frame clones only and misses some. Of tens of thousands of clones listed, roughly 90% are singletons. Details on this clone: No antigen is known for it.

The J gene is TRBJ1-5, the V gene TRBV27; 10 nucleotides align to TRBD1. The sequenced material came from PBMCs. The sequence was obtained from a woman between 18 and 29 years old in good health and CMV-seronegative. CDR3 in amino acids: CASSWRTGGSQPQHF. The CDR3 nucleotides read TGTGCCAGCAGCTGGAGGACAGGGGGTAGTCAGCCCCAGCATTTT.